The 17 T cell receptor beta chains below all came from one sample that was sequenced in a study of quantifying T cell responses using KT2 cells. Looking at the study overall: Reverse transcription used primers in the TCR alpha and beta constant regions.

Each cDNA got a UMI-containing oligo ligated at its 3' end. The first PCR ran 3 to 5 cycles with an equimolar RC1.1 and RC1.2 beta primer mix. One entry per CDR3 protein, called by TCRdb with MiXCR from the UMI-ligation and nested PCR reads. Found here are 25,000 to 35,000 distinct CDR3 sequences, approximately 6.8% of them singletons; the top ten hold around a sixth. The sequenced material came from PBMCs spiked with cells of the T cell clone KT2. These receptors originate from a human donor.

The J gene is TRBJ2-7, the V gene TRBV3-1; no definite D call. V shed 1 base and J shed 5 bases, with 9 bases lying between them. Germline CDR1 reads LGHDT; CDR2 reads YNNKEL (reference sequence). The CDR3 consists of 13 residues. The CDR3 DNA follows: TGTGCCAGCAGCCAAGGCCGTCCCGACGAGCAGTACTTC. Its protein is CASSQGRPDEQYF.

This chain links TRBV2 with TRBJ2-5, with D unclear. The length of the CDR3 is 16 residues. Per the germline V gene, CDR1 is SNHLY and CDR2 is FYNNEI. V dropped 5 bases and J dropped 2 bases, with 18 bases sitting between them. CDR3: CASSRPGPALQETQYF. The CDR3 DNA sequence: TGTGCCAGCAGTCGTCCCGGGCCCGCGTTACAAGAGACCCAGTACTTC.

The chain uses TRBV24-1 and TRBJ1-1; D remains ambiguous. The CDR3 consists of 13 residues. Between the trimmed V and J ends, which lost 8 bases and 2 bases, there was a span of 11 bases. Per germline, CDR1 KGHDR and CDR2 SFDVKD. This chain's CDR3 is CATNENRNTEAFF. The CDR3 bases are TGTGCCACCAATGAAAACAGAAACACTGAAGCTTTCTTT.

This clonotype appeared a few times. V gene TRBV12-3 or TRBV12-4 combines with J gene TRBJ1-5; maybe TRBD1 (5 bases). The CDR3 consists of 18 residues. The ends were cut back, 6 bases at V and 1 base at J, with 22 bases in the middle. DNA of the CDR3: TGTGCCAGCAGGGAGGGACGTAGAGGGTTGTTGAGCAATCAGCCCCAGCATTTT. As protein: CASREGRRGLLSNQPQHF.

This chain joins TRBV2 and TRBJ2-7; 7 bases align to TRBD1. The V gene's germline CDR1 is SNHLY and CDR2 FYNNEI. The CDR3 runs to 15 residues. Trimming at V came to 4 bases and at J to 0 bases, leaving 6 bases not matched to a gene. The CDR3 loop reads CASSAQGDSSYEQYF. CDR3 nucleotides: TGTGCCAGCAGTGCTCAGGGGGATAGCTCCTACGAGCAGTACTTC. The full variable domain, with the rest looked up from reference TRBV2 and TRBJ2-7, is EPEVTQTPSHQVTQMGQEVILRCVPISNHLYFYWYRQILGQKVEFLVSFYNNEISEKSEIFDDQFSVERPDGSNFTLKIRSTKLEDSAMYFCASSAQGDSSYEQYFGPGTRLTVT.

This clonotype was found many times. V usage is TRBV7-2 and J usage is TRBJ2-1; 8 bases agree with TRBD1. After removal of 8 bases from V and 9 bases from J, the junction contained 9 bases not matched to a gene. The length of the CDR3 is 13 residues. Germline lookup yields CDR1 SGHTA and CDR2 FQGNSA. CDR3: CASRTGSVAEQFF. The CDR3 DNA reads TGTGCCAGCCGGACAGGGTCTGTCGCTGAGCAGTTCTTC.

This clonotype was seen repeatedly, ten times or more. This chain uses TRBV5-6 with TRBJ1-2; no clear D gene. The germline V gene encodes CDR1 SGHDT and CDR2 YYEEEE. The CDR3 runs to 16 residues. V was trimmed by 0 bases and J by 4 bases, leaving 16 bases between them. The CDR3 DNA sequence: TGTGCCAGCAGCTTGGGGACCTGGTCAGAAACCTATGGCTACACCTTC. Encoded protein: CASSLGTWSETYGYTF.

This clonotype has ten or more counts. J is TRBJ1-1 and V is TRBV6-1; D ambiguous. Germline CDR1 reads MNHNS; CDR2 reads SASEGT. Trimming left V 1 base short and J 1 base short, with 7 bases between. The CDR3 runs 14 residues. The DNA of the CDR3 is TGTGCCAGCAGTGAAGTGTGGCAGAACACTGAAGCTTTCTTT. Its translation is CASSEVWQNTEAFF.

In this sample, this clonotype turned up many times. The chain has TRBV2 and TRBJ2-7; D is uncertain. The CDR3 covers 14 residues. The V gene's germline CDR1 is SNHLY and CDR2 FYNNEI. The V and J ends lost 6 bases and 4 bases respectively, with 16 bases between them. This chain's CDR3 is CASRGYGLRYEQYF. The CDR3 region has the DNA TGTGCCAGCAGGGGCTATGGGCTTCGGTACGAGCAGTACTTC.

The chain has TRBV4-1 and TRBJ1-1, with D uncertain. The germline V gene encodes CDR1 MGHRA and CDR2 YSYEKL. V lost 1 base to trimming and J lost 0 bases, with 12 bases between them. The CDR3 totals 16 residues. The DNA of the CDR3 is TGCGCCAGCAGCCAAGGCACCTTCCTCATGAACACTGAAGCTTTCTTT. It codes for CASSQGTFLMNTEAFF.

CDR3 sequence: CASRGFYGYTF. The CDR3 region has the DNA TGTGCCAGCAGAGGATTCTATGGCTACACCTTC. V and J are TRBV27 and TRBJ1-2; D is undetermined. The CDR3 totals 11 residues. The V and J ends lost 6 bases and 4 bases respectively, with 6 bases between them. The germline V gene has CDR1 MNHEY and CDR2 SMNVEV (reference sequence).

This clonotype was seen repeatedly, ten times or more. J is TRBJ2-3 and V is TRBV27; D unclear. The germline V gene has CDR1 MNHEY and CDR2 SMNVEV (reference sequence). With 8 bases removed from V and 6 bases from J, the gap between germline ends came to 15 bases. The CDR3 is 13 residues long. CDR3 nucleotides: TGTGCCAGCTATTCCCACCTCCTGGATACGCAGTATTTT. It is translated as CASYSHLLDTQYF.

The table lists this clonotype with many counts. The gene calls are TRBV5-5 and TRBJ2-3, with D perhaps TRBD1 (5 bases). Per germline, CDR1 SGHKS and CDR2 YYEKEE (reference sequence). Deletions cut 1 base from V and 6 bases from J, with 9 bases between. This CDR3 comprises 13 residues. CDR3 nucleotide sequence: TGTGCCAGCAGCTTGACAGGCTGGGATACGCAGTATTTT. This translates into CASSLTGWDTQYF.

This clonotype showed up just a few times. In DNA form, the CDR3 reads TGTGCCAGCAGTCCCGGACAGGGTATCTATGGCTACACCTTC. Translated, it gives CASSPGQGIYGYTF. The chain employs TRBV6-6 and TRBJ1-2; 8 bases line up with TRBD1. CDR3 length: 14 amino acids. V trimming: 5 bases; J trimming: 4 bases; junction bases outside the gene matches: 6. Germline CDR1 MNHNY, CDR2 SVGAGI (reference sequence).

In its sample, this clonotype was seen many times. J is TRBJ2-7 and V is TRBV20-1; 7 bases fit TRBD2. After removal of 2 bases from V and 0 bases from J, the junction contained 7 bases not matched to a gene. The germline V gene has CDR1 DFQATT and CDR2 SNEGSKA (reference sequence). The CDR3 is 15 residues long. CDR3 residues: CSARPAGLHSYEQYF. In DNA form, the CDR3 reads TGCAGTGCTAGACCCGCGGGACTACACTCCTACGAGCAGTACTTC.

This clonotype has just a few counts. The V and J genes are TRBV6-2 or TRBV6-3 and TRBJ2-3, with D unresolved. V was pared by 2 bases and J by 1 base, with 16 bases between. From germline, CDR1 is MNHEY and CDR2 SVGEGT. The CDR3 extends over 17 amino acids. In nucleotides, the CDR3 is TGTGCCAGCAGTTACGATCTGAAGTCTACCGGCACAGATACGCAGTATTTT. Its protein is CASSYDLKSTGTDTQYF.

This chain uses TRBV10-2 with TRBJ1-2; TRBD1 aligns across 9 bases. J lost 7 bases, V lost 2 bases, and 11 bases had no gene match. The V gene's germline CDR1 is WSHSY and CDR2 SAAADI. The CDR3 is 16 amino acids. The CDR3 nucleotides read TGCGCCAGCAGTGAGGCCAGGGGGACAGGGTTTTTTGGCTACACCTTC. It codes for CASSEARGTGFFGYTF.